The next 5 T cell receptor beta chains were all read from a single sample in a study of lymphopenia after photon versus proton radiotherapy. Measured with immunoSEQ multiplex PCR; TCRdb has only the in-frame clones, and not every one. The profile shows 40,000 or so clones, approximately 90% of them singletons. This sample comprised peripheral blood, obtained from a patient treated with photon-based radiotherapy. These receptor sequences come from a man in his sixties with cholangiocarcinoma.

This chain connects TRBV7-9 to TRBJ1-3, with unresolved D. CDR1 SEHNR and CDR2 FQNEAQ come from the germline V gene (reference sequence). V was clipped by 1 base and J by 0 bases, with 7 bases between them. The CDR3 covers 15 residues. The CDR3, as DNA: TGTGCCAGCAGCTTAGTCGGGATCTCTGGAAACACCATATATTTT. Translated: CASSLVGISGNTIYF.

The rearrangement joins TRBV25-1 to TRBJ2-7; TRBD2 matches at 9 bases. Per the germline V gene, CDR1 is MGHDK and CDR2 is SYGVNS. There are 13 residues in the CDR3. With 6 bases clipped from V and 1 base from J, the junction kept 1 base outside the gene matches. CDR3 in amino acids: CASRTSGSYEQYF. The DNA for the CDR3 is TGTGCCAGCAGGACTAGCGGATCCTACGAGCAGTACTTC.

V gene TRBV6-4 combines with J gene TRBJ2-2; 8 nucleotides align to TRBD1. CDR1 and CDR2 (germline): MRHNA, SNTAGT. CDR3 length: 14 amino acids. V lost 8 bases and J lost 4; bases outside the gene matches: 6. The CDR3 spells CASAEQGATGELFF. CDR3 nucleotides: TGTGCCAGCGCGGAGCAGGGGGCCACCGGGGAGCTGTTTTTT.

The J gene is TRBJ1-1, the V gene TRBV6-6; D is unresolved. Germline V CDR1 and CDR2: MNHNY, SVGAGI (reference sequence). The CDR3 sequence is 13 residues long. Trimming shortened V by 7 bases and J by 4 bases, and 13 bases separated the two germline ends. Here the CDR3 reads CASTYTLGTEAFF. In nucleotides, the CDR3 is TGTGCCAGCACCTACACCCTCGGCACTGAAGCTTTCTTT.

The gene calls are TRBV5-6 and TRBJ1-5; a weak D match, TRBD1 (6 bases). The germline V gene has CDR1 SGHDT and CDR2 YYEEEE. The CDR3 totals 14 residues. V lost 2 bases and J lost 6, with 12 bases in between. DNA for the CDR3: TGTGCCAGCAGCTTCCAGGGGCGAAGTCAGCCCCAGCATTTT. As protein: CASSFQGRSQPQHF.